The T cell receptor (beta chain) under discussion was sequenced for a study of post-analysis software for immune sequencing data. Worth noting for this clonotype: Its antigen is currently unknown.

The TCR beta cDNA libraries contained unique molecular identifiers. MiXCR was run by TCRdb on the PCR reads, yielding one entry per CDR3 protein. The sample includes roughly 580,000 distinct CDR3 sequences, roughly two fifths of them seen just once. Findings and caveats of the study: Five or six TRBV segments, TRBV5-6, TRBV5-1 and TRBV20-1 among them, were found more frequent in patients than controls.

The CDR3 sequence is 15 residues long. Sample: blood. The source is a girl aged 10-17 years with multiple sclerosis. This chain joins TRBV21-1 and TRBJ2-5. The DNA end lines up better with TRBJ2-7; the J call may be wrong. TRBV21-1 corresponds to a pseudogene. As DNA, the CDR3 is TGTGCCAGCAGCCCTACGAGGTCAGGAGAGGACGAGCAGTACTTC. Amino acids: CASSPTRSGEDEQYF.